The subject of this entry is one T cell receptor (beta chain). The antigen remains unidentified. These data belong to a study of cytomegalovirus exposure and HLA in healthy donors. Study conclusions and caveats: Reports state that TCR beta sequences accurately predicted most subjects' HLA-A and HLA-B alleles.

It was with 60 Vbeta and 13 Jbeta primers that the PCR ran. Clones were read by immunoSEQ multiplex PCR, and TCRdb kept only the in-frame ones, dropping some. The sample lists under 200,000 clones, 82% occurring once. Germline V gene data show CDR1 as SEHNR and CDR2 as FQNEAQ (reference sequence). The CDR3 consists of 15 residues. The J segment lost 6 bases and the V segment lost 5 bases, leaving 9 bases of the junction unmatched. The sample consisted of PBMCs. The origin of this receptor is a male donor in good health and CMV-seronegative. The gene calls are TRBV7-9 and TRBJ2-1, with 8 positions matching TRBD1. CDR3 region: CASSAGQAEVNEQFF. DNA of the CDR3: TGTGCCAGCAGCGCGGGACAGGCGGAGGTCAATGAGCAGTTCTTC.